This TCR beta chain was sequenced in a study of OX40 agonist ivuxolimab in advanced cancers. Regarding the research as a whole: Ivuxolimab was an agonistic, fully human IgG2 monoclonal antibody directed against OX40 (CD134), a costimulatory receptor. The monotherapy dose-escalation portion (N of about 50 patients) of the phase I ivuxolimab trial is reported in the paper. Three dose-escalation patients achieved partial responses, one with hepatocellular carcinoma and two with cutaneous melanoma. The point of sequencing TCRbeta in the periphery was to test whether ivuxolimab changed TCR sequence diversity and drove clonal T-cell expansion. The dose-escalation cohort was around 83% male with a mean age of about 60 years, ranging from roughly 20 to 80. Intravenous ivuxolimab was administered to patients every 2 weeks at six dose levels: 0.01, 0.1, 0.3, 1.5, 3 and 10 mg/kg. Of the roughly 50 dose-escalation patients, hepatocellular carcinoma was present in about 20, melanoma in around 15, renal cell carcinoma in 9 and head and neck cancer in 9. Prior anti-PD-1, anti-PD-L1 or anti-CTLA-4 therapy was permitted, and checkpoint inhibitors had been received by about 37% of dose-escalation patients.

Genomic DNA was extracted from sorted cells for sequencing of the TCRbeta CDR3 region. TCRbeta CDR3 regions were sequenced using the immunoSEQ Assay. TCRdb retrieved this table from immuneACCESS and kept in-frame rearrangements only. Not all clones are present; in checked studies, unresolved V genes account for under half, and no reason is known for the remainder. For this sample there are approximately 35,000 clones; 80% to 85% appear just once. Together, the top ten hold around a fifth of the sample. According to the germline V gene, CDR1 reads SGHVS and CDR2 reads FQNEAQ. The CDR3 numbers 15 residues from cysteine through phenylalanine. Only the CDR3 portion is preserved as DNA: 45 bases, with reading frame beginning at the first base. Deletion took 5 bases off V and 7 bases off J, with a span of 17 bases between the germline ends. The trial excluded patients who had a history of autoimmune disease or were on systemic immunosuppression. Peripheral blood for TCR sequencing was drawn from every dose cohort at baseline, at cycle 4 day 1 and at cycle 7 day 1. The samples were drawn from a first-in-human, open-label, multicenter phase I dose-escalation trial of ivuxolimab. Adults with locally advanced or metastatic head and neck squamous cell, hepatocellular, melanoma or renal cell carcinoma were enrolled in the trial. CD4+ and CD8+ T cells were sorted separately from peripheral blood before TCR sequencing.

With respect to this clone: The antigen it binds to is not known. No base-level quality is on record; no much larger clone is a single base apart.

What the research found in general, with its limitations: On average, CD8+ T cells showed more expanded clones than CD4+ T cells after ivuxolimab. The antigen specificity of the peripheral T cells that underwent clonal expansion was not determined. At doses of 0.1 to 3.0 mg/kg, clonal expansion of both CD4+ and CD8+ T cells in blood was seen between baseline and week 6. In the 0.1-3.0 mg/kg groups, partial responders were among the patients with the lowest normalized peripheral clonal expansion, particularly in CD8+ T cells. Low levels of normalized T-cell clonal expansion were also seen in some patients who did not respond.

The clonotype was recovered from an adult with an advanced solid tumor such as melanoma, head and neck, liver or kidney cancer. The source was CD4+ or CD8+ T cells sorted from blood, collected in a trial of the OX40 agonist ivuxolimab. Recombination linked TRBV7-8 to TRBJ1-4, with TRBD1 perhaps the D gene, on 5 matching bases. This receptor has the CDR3 CASSKSGGFIEKLFF. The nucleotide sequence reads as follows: TGTGCCAGCAGCAAAAGCGGGGGTTTTATTGAAAAACTGTTTTTT.